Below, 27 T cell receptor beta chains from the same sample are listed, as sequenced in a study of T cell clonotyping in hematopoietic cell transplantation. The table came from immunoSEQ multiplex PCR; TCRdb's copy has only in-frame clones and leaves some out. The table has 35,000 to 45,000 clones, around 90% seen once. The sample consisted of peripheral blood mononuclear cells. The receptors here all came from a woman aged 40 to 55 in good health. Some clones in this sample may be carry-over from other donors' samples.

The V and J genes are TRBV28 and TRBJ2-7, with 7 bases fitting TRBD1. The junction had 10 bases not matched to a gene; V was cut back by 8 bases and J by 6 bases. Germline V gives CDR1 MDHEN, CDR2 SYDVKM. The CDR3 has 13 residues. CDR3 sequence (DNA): TGTGCCAGCGGTTACAGGGGAATGGGCGAGCAGTACTTC. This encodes CASGYRGMGEQYF.

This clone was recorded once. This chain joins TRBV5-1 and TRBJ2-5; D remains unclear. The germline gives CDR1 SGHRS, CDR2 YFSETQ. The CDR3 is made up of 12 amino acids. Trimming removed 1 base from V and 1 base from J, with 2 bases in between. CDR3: CASSLTQETQYF. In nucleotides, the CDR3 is TGCGCCAGCAGCTTGACCCAAGAGACCCAGTACTTC.

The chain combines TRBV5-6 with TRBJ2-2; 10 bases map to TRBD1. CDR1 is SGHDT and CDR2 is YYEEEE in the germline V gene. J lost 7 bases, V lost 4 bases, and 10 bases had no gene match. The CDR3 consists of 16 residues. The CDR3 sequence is CASSGRDRGPGGELFF. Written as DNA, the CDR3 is TGTGCCAGCAGCGGTCGAGACAGGGGGCCTGGCGGGGAGCTGTTTTTT.

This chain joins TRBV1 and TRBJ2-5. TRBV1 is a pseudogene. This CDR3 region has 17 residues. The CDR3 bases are TGCACCAGCAGCCAAGTGTTCCGGATCCCAGAGTCGGAGACCCAGTACTTC. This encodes CTSSQVFRIPESETQYF.

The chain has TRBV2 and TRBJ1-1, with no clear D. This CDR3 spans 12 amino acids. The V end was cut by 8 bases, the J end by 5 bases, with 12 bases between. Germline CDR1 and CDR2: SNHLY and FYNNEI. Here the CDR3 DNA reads TGTGCCAGCTGGAATGGGCGGACTGAAGCTTTCTTT. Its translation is CASWNGRTEAFF.

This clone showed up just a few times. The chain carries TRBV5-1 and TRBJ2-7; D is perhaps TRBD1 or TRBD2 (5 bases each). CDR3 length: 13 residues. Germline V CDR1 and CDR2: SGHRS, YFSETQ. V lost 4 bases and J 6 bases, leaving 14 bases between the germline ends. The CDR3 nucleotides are TGCGCCAGCAGCCAGGGACCCCTTCGCGAGCAGTACTTC. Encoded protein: CASSQGPLREQYF.

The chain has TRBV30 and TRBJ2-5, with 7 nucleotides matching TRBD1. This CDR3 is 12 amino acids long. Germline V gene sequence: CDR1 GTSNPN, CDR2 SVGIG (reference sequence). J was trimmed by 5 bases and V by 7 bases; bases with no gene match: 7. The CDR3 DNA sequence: TGTGCCTCCAGGGGGATAACGGAGACCCAGTACTTC. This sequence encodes CASRGITETQYF.

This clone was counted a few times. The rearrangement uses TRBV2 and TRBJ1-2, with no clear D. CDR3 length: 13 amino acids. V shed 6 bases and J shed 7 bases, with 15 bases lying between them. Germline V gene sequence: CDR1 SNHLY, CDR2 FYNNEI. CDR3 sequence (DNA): TGTGCCAGCAGGGCGACGGGAGAGGGTGGCTACACCTTC. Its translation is CASRATGEGGYTF.

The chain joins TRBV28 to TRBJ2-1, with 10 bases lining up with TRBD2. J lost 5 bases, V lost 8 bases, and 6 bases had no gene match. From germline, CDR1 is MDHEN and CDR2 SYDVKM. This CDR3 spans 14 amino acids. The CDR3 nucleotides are TGTGCCAGCCGTCTACTAGCGGGACACAATGAGCAGTTCTTC. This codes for CASRLLAGHNEQFF.

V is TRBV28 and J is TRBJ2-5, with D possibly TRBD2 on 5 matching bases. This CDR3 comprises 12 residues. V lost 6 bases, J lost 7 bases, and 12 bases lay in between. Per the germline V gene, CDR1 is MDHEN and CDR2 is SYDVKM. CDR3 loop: CASRATRGTQYF. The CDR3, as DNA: TGTGCCAGCAGAGCAACTAGAGGGACCCAGTACTTC.

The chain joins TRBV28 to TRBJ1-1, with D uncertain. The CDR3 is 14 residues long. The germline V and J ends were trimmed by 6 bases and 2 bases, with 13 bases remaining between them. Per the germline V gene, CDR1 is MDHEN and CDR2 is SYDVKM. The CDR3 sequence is CASRGALTNTEAFF. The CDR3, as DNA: TGTGCCAGCAGGGGCGCACTTACTAACACTGAAGCTTTCTTT.

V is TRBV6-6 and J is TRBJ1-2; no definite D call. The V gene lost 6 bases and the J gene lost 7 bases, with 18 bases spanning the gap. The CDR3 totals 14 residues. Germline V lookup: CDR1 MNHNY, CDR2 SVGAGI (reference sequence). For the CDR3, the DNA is TGTGCCAGCAGACTACCGGGGTCCGGATTTGGCTACACCTTC. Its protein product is CASRLPGSGFGYTF.

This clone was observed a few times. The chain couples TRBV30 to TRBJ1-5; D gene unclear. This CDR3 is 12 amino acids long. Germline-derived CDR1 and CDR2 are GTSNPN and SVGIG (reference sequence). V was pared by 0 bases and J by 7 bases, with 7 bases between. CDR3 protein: CAWSVGEQPQHF. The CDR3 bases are TGTGCCTGGAGTGTCGGAGAGCAGCCCCAGCATTTT.

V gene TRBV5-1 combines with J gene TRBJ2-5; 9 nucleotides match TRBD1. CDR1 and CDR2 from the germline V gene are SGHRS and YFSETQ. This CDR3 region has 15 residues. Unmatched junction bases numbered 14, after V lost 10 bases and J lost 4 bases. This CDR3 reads CAGSRDRALGETQYF. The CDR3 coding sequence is TGCGCCGGATCCCGGGACAGGGCCCTAGGAGAGACCCAGTACTTC.

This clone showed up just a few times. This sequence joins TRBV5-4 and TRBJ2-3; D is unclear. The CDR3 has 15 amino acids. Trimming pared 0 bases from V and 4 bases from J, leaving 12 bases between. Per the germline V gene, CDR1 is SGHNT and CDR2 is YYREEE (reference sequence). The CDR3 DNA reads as TGTGCCAGCAGCTTGGGGTCTCCGGGTCCAGATACGCAGTATTTT. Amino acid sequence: CASSLGSPGPDTQYF.

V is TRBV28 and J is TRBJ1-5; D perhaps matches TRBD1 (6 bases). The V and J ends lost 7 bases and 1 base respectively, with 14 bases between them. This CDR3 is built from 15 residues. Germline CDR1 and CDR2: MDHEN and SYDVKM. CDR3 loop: CASIRGGGSNQPQHF. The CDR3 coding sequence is TGTGCCAGCATACGAGGGGGTGGAAGCAATCAGCCCCAGCATTTT. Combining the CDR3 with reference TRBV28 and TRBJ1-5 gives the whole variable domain DVKVTQSSRYLVKRTGEKVFLECVQDMDHENMFWYRQDPGLGLRLIYFSYDVKMKEKGDIPEGYSVSREKKERFSLILESASTNQTSMYLCASIRGGGSNQPQHFGDGTRLSIL.

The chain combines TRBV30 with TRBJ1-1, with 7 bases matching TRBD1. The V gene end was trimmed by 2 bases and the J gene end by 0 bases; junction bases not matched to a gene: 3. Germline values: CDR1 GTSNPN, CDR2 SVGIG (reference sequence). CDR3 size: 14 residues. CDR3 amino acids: CAWSSTGVNTEAFF. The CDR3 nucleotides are TGTGCCTGGAGTAGTACAGGGGTGAACACTGAAGCTTTCTTT.

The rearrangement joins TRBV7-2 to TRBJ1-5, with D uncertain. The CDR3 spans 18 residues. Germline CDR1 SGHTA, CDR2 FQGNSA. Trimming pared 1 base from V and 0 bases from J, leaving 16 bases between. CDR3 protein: CASSLGKTSLYSNQPQHF. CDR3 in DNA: TGTGCCAGCAGCTTAGGGAAGACAAGTCTTTATAGCAATCAGCCCCAGCATTTT.

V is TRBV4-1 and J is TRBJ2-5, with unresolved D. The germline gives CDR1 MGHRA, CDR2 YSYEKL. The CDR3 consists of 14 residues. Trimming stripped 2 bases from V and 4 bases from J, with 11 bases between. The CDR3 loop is CASSQFVTAETQYF. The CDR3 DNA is TGCGCCAGCAGCCAATTCGTAACGGCAGAGACCCAGTACTTC.

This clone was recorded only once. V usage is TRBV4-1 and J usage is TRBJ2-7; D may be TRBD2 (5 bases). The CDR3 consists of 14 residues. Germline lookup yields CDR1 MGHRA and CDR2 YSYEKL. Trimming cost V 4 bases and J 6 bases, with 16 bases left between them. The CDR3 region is CASSPGLLMREQYF. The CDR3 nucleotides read TGCGCCAGCAGCCCCGGACTCCTAATGCGCGAGCAGTACTTC.

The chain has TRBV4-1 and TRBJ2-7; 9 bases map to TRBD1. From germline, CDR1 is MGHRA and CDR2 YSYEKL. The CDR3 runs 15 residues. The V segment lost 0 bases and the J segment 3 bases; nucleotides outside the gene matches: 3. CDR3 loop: CASSQDRQGGYEQYF. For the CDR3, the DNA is TGCGCCAGCAGCCAAGATCGACAGGGGGGCTACGAGCAGTACTTC.

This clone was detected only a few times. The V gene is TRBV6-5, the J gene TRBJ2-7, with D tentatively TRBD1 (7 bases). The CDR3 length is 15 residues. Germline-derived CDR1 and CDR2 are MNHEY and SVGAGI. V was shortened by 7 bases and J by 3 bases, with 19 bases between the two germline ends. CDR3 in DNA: TGTGCCAGCAAAGATGGAGGGGGCGCTTTCTACGAGCAGTACTTC. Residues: CASKDGGGAFYEQYF.

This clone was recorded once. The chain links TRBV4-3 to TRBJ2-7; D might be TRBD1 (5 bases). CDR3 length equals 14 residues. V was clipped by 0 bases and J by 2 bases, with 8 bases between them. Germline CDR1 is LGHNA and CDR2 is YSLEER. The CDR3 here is CASSQDLGAYEQYF. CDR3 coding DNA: TGCGCCAGCAGCCAAGATCTAGGGGCCTACGAGCAGTACTTC.

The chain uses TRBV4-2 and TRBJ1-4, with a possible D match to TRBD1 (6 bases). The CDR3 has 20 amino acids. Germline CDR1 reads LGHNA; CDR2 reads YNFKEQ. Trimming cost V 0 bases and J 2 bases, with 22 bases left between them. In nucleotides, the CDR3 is TGTGCCAGCAGCCAAGATCGATTAATTCTACAGGGAGCGACTAATGAAAAACTGTTTTTT. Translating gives CASSQDRLILQGATNEKLFF.

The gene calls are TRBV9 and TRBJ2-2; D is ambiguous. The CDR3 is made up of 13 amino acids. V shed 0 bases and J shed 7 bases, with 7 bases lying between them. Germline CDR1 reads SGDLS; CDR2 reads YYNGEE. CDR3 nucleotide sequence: TGTGCCAGCAGCGTAGAGGATTTCGGGGAGCTGTTTTTT. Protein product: CASSVEDFGELFF.

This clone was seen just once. As DNA, the CDR3 is TGCGCCAGCAGCCCACAGGTTCTGGAGAACACTGAAGCTTTCTTT. Its translation is CASSPQVLENTEAFF. This rearrangement joins TRBV4-3 to TRBJ1-1, with D perhaps TRBD1 (5 bases). In germline, CDR1 is LGHNA, CDR2 YSLEER. V shed 4 bases and J shed 1 base, with 13 bases lying between them. This CDR3 region has 15 residues.

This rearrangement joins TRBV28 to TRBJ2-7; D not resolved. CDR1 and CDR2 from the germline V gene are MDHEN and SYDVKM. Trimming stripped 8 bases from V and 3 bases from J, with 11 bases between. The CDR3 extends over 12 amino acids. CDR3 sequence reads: CASLGSVYEQYF. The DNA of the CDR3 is TGTGCCAGCCTCGGGTCGGTCTACGAGCAGTACTTC.